Included here is one TCR beta chain sequence, with context. Profiling relied on immunoSEQ multiplex PCR, and the TCRdb table lists in-frame clones only, not all of them. Here the sample spans approximately 220,000 clones, roughly 94% being singletons. V was pared by 5 bases and J by 8 bases, with 12 bases between. CDR3 size: 13 residues. From germline, CDR1 is MNHEY and CDR2 SVGAGI. These data come from a study of control samples from healthy donors and cancer patients. The origin of this receptor is a man aged 50-60 years in good health. Material: blood. The J gene is TRBJ1-4, the V gene TRBV6-5; no firm D call. CDR3 in amino acids: CASSRGRQEKLFF. The CDR3 coding sequence is TGTGCCAGCAGTCGCGGACGGCAAGAAAAACTGTTTTTT.